The 16 T cell receptor beta chains below come from one sample, sequenced in a study of identical twins. TCRdb reanalysed the 5' RACE reads using MiXCR and keeps one entry per CDR3 protein. This sample has 1.5 million to 2 million distinct CDR3 sequences; 25% to 35% occur once, and the top ten carry about 0.25%. Source material: cord blood. The receptors were sampled from a newborn girl in good health.

In this sample, this clonotype turned up a few times. This rearrangement joins TRBV4-1 to TRBJ2-3, with D perhaps matching TRBD2 (5 bases). Germline V gene sequence: CDR1 MGHRA, CDR2 YSYEKL. This CDR3 is built from 18 residues. Trimming cost V 1 base and J 0 bases, with 17 bases left between them. The CDR3 is CASSQGPLGAASTDTQYF. The CDR3 bases are TGCGCCAGCAGCCAAGGACCACTCGGAGCGGCGAGCACAGATACGCAGTATTTT.

On this clonotype: The limits of the CDR3 on the DNA are not certain, so only TCRdb's listed CDR3 is given. This sequence joins TRBV5-1 and TRBJ2-4; the listed D gene, TRBD1, was not tested against the DNA. Counting both end residues, the CDR3 totals 24 amino acids. Germline CDR1 is SGHRS and CDR2 is YFSETQ. The CDR3 loop is CASSGSNEQFFGQGLVGGKNIQYF.

This clonotype has more than one count but fewer than ten. At one boundary the junction diverges from the germline segment, which might be a read error. The V gene is TRBV20-1, the J gene TRBJ2-7; possible D gene TRBD2, 5 bases. Germline lookup yields CDR1 DFQATT and CDR2 SNEGSKA (reference sequence). CDR3 length: 14 residues. The CDR3 loop reads CSAGDSRGRYEQYF. CDR3 nucleotides: TGCAGTGCTGGAGACTCTCGCGGGCGCTACGAGCAGTACTTC.

J is TRBJ2-7 and V is TRBV5-5; D not resolved. CDR1 is SGHKS and CDR2 is YYEKEE in the germline V gene (reference sequence). The V end lost 4 bases, the J end lost 4 bases, and 18 bases lay between the germline ends. This CDR3 is built from 15 residues. CDR3 residues: CASSETGQLIYEQYF. The DNA for the CDR3 is TGTGCCAGCAGCGAAACCGGCCAACTTATATACGAGCAGTACTTC.

This chain connects TRBV29-1 to TRBJ2-7, with D uncertain. Germline lookup yields CDR1 SQVTM and CDR2 ANQGSEA. This CDR3 spans 13 amino acids. Trimming stripped 5 bases from V and 7 bases from J, with 18 bases between. The DNA of the CDR3 is TGCAGCGTTAGGGCCCCTGCTATGAGAGAGCAGTACTTC. This sequence encodes CSVRAPAMREQYF.

This chain uses TRBV6-2 or TRBV6-3 with TRBJ1-1; the D is unclear. V was shortened by 5 bases and J by 7 bases, with 8 bases between the two germline ends. The CDR3 extends over 11 amino acids. Germline V lookup: CDR1 MNHEY, CDR2 SVGEGT. The CDR3 region is CASSQQSEAFF. The CDR3 nucleotides read TGTGCCAGCAGTCAGCAGAGTGAAGCTTTCTTT.

The rearrangement joins TRBV6-5 to TRBJ1-2; 7 bases are a match to TRBD1. J was trimmed by 0 bases and V by 0 bases; bases with no gene match: 7. The CDR3 extends over 17 amino acids. Germline CDR1 and CDR2: MNHEY and SVGAGI. The CDR3: CASSYSPYRGPNYGYTF. DNA for the CDR3: TGTGCCAGCAGTTACTCGCCCTACAGGGGTCCTAACTATGGCTACACCTTC.

This rearrangement joins TRBV6-2 or TRBV6-3 to TRBJ1-2; D unclear. V was pared by 2 bases and J by 3 bases, with 19 bases between. Germline V gene lookup returns CDR1 MNHEY and CDR2 SVGEGT. CDR3 length: 17 residues. As DNA, the CDR3 is TGTGCCAGCAGTTACCCTCCGATGAAGCTTTTCTACTATGGCTACACCTTC. Translating it yields CASSYPPMKLFYYGYTF.

The chain links TRBV30 to TRBJ1-6, with TRBD1 matching over 9 bases. The CDR3 runs to 18 residues. In germline, CDR1 is GTSNPN, CDR2 SVGIG (reference sequence). The V and J ends lost 1 base and 2 bases, in that order; junction bases with no gene match: 9. CDR3 DNA sequence: TGTGCCTGGAGTGCAGGCTTAACAGGGGGCACCTATAATTCACCCCTCCACTTT. Translation: CAWSAGLTGGTYNSPLHF.

This clonotype has more than one count but fewer than ten. CDR3 sequence (DNA): TGCAGTGCCCGGGCTGGGGGGTCCAGCTCCTACAATGAGCAGTTCTTC. Protein: CSARAGGSSSYNEQFF. The V and J genes are TRBV20-1 and TRBJ2-1; maybe TRBD2 (6 bases). The CDR3 sequence is 16 residues long. CDR1 and CDR2 (germline): DFQATT, SNEGSKA (reference sequence). Trimming left V 6 bases short and J 0 bases short, with 18 bases between.

This clonotype showed up many times. V usage is TRBV18 and J usage is TRBJ2-1; 8 bases are a match to TRBD2. V was clipped by 8 bases and J by 0 bases; unmatched bases: 9. The V gene's germline CDR1 is KGHSH and CDR2 LQKENI. CDR3 length: 16 residues. The CDR3 loop reads CASSPIAGSSYNEQFF. Here the CDR3 DNA reads TGTGCCAGCAGTCCAATAGCGGGGAGCTCCTACAATGAGCAGTTCTTC.

In DNA form, the CDR3 reads TGTGCCAGCAGTGAGATACCTCTGCGACAGACTGAAGCTTTCTTT. This codes for CASSEIPLRQTEAFF. V gene TRBV6-1 combines with J gene TRBJ1-1; D might be TRBD1 (5 bases). The length of the CDR3 is 15 residues. The germline V and J ends were trimmed by 3 bases and 5 bases, with 16 bases remaining between them. The germline V gene encodes CDR1 MNHNS and CDR2 SASEGT.

In nucleotides, the CDR3 is TGCGCCAGCAGCTTCTATACAGGGAGGGGATACGAGCAGTACTTC. Translating gives CASSFYTGRGYEQYF. This chain uses TRBV5-1 with TRBJ2-7; the D gene is possibly TRBD2 (7 bases). From germline, CDR1 is SGHRS and CDR2 YFSETQ. This CDR3 has 15 amino acids. Trimming cost V 2 bases and J 4 bases, with 16 bases left between them.

V is TRBV4-1 and J is TRBJ1-1, with 9 bases that match TRBD1. This CDR3 has 15 amino acids. V lost 7 bases and J lost 5; bases outside the gene matches: 11. CDR1 and CDR2 from the germline V gene are MGHRA and YSYEKL. CDR3 loop: CASTHRDRVGTEAFF. The CDR3 coding sequence is TGCGCCAGCACCCACCGGGACAGGGTAGGGACTGAAGCTTTCTTT.

This clonotype was counted between two and nine times. This chain connects TRBV6-5 to TRBJ1-6; 8 nucleotides line up with TRBD1. Germline V lookup: CDR1 MNHEY, CDR2 SVGAGI. The length of the CDR3 is 17 residues. Trimming cost V 2 bases and J 6 bases; bases outside gene matches: 9. In DNA, the CDR3 is TGTGCCAGCAGTTACACCGGACAGGGAATCGTTAATTCACCCCTCCACTTT. Its protein product is CASSYTGQGIVNSPLHF.

This chain links TRBV4-2 with TRBJ2-3; a possible D gene is TRBD2 (6 bases). The V gene's germline CDR1 is LGHNA and CDR2 YNFKEQ. Trimming pared 0 bases from V and 1 base from J, leaving 29 bases between. The CDR3 is made up of 22 amino acids. The CDR3 sequence: CASSQDGRRGRRAFSGTDTQYF. The CDR3 DNA reads TGTGCCAGCAGCCAAGATGGAAGGAGAGGCAGGAGGGCCTTTTCTGGCACAGATACGCAGTATTTT.